These 5 T cell receptor beta chains were sequenced from one sample in a study of blood T cells in healthy people across ages. It was with a sample-barcoded 5' primer and a J-beta primer mix that a second PCR of roughly 6 to 12 cycles was run. TCRdb used MiXCR to reprocess the 5' RACE reads, holding one entry per CDR3 protein. The table lists 380,000 or so distinct CDR3 sequences, 50% to 60% of them singletons. The material sequenced was blood. All receptors derive from a man between 60 and 70 years old in good health.

This chain uses TRBV6-6 with TRBJ2-7; no clear D. The CDR3 is 11 residues long. Germline CDR1 reads MNHNY; CDR2 reads SVGAGI (reference sequence). V gave up 2 bases and J gave up 3 bases, with 2 bases separating them. The CDR3 spells CASSYIYEQYF. CDR3 nucleotide sequence: TGTGCCAGCAGTTACATCTACGAGCAGTACTTC.

This clonotype came up a few times. The chain employs TRBV2 and TRBJ2-5, with TRBD2 matching 11 bases. V was pared by 6 bases and J by 3 bases, with 6 bases of the junction left unmatched. Germline V gene sequence: CDR1 SNHLY, CDR2 FYNNEI. The CDR3 is 15 residues long. The CDR3 DNA is TGTGCCAGCAGAGGAGGGACTAGCGGAAAAGAGACCCAGTACTTC. This encodes CASRGGTSGKETQYF. The whole variable domain, remainder taken from reference TRBV2 and TRBJ2-5, is EPEVTQTPSHQVTQMGQEVILRCVPISNHLYFYWYRQILGQKVEFLVSFYNNEISEKSEIFDDQFSVERPDGSNFTLKIRSTKLEDSAMYFCASRGGTSGKETQYFGPGTRLLVL.

This clonotype came up many times. The V gene is TRBV4-3, the J gene TRBJ2-5; 8 bases are a match to TRBD1. CDR3 length equals 13 residues. CDR1 is LGHNA and CDR2 is YSLEER in the germline V gene. V shed 3 bases, J shed 4 bases, and the junction held 1 base outside the gene matches. The CDR3 loop is CASSHGQGETQYF. DNA of the CDR3: TGCGCCAGCAGCCACGGACAGGGAGAGACCCAGTACTTC.

CDR3 region: CASSSTGGFYEQYF. CDR3 bases: TGTGCCAGCAGCTCGACAGGGGGGTTCTACGAGCAGTACTTC. The rearrangement links TRBV7-2 to TRBJ2-7, with TRBD1 matching over 9 bases. The CDR3 is 14 amino acids. V dropped 4 bases and J dropped 3; count of bases not matched to a gene: 4. Germline loops: CDR1 SGHTA, CDR2 FQGNSA.

Regarding this clonotype: A much bigger clone sits one base away, suggesting this may be a read error. The chain has TRBV29-1 and TRBJ2-7; 8 bases are a match to TRBD1. The J segment lost 4 bases and the V segment lost 7 bases, leaving 12 bases of the junction unmatched. The germline gives CDR1 SQVTM, CDR2 ANQGSEA. The CDR3 extends over 14 amino acids. CDR3 sequence (DNA): TGCAGCGCTAGTTTCGGGACAGGAATTTACGAGCAGTACTTC. It yields the protein CSASFGTGIYEQYF.